These T cell receptor beta chains were read from a single sample in a study of prognosis after radiotherapy for stage I lung cancer. TCRdb re-called the multiplex PCR reads through MiXCR, storing one row per CDR3 protein. The sample lists 30,000 to 40,000 distinct CDR3 sequences, 24% occurring once. Sequencing was performed on PBMCs, taken before or after stereotactic body radiation therapy (not recorded which). The receptors were sampled from a donor over 45 with non-small cell lung cancer. Both conserved end residues are part of each CDR3. The D gene is left open where the match is weak. Size is stated for part of the rows, as once, few or many counts, or as a class when the clone is expanded.

v_gene	j_gene	abundance	d_gene	CDR3nt	CDR3aa
TRBV29-1	TRBJ1-2	many	TRBD1	TGCAGCGTTGAGGACAGGGATTATGGCTACACCTTC	CSVEDRDYGYTF
TRBV19	TRBJ2-1	.	.	TGTGCCAGTATATCAGGGACAAGGGATGTGAATGAGCAGTTCTTC	CASISGTRDVNEQFF
TRBV20-1	TRBJ2-7	medium-sized	TRBD2	TGCAGTGCCTCGGCGGGACTAGCGGGCTCCTACGAGCAGTACTTC	CSASAGLAGSYEQYF
TRBV5-5	TRBJ1-2	many	.	TGTGCCAGCAGCTTGTTATCAGGGGCTACTAACTATGGCTACACCTTC	CASSLLSGATNYGYTF
TRBV14	TRBJ2-7	many	.	TGTGCCAGCAGCCCCGGACCCGGGGCCAACTACGAGCAGTACTTC	CASSPGPGANYEQYF
TRBV7-9	TRBJ2-2	many	.	TGTGCCAGCAGCTCAGGCGGGGAGCTGTTTTTT	CASSSGGELFF
TRBV10-3	TRBJ1-2	many	.	TGTGCCATCAGTGAGGGCGACGACTATGGCTACACCTTC	CAISEGDDYGYTF
TRBV7-9	TRBJ1-2	many	TRBD1	TGTGCCAGCAGCGGGGACAGGGGAATTAACTATGGCTACACCTTC	CASSGDRGINYGYTF
TRBV19	TRBJ2-1	medium-sized	TRBD2	TGTGCCAGTAGTATAGGACACCTAGGTCCGCGAGTAGCGGGAGAATGGAACAATGAGCAGTTCTTC	CASSIGHLGPRVAGEWNNEQFF
TRBV20-1	TRBJ2-7	many	TRBD2	TGCAGTGCTAGAGGCCCAGCGGGATCCTACGAGCAGTACTTC	CSARGPAGSYEQYF
TRBV4-1	TRBJ2-2	many	.	TGCGCCAGCAGCCAAGATGGATTTAGGGGACTCTCGAACACCGGGGAGCTGTTTTTT	CASSQDGFRGLSNTGELFF
TRBV6-1	TRBJ1-1	many	.	TGTGCCAGCAGTCTTGACCCAGTCAACACTGAAGCTTTCTTT	CASSLDPVNTEAFF
TRBV12-3/TRBV12-4	TRBJ1-2	many	.	TGTGCCAGCAGTTTGTCTTCTCCGCTCTATGGCTACACCTTC	CASSLSSPLYGYTF
TRBV29-1	TRBJ2-7	.	TRBD1	TGCAGCGTAAGACAGGGCCTATACGAGCAGTACTTC	CSVRQGLYEQYF
TRBV12-3/TRBV12-4	TRBJ1-4	many	.	TGTGCCAGCAGTTTAAACCTTAATGAAAAACTGTTTTTT	CASSLNLNEKLFF
TRBV5-8	TRBJ2-5	many	.	TGTGCCAGCAGCACACCAACAGGGTGGGAGACCCAGTACTTC	CASSTPTGWETQYF
TRBV28	TRBJ1-2	many	TRBD1	TGTGCCAGCAGTAAAGGGACAGGGGTTAACTATGGCTACACCTTC	CASSKGTGVNYGYTF
TRBV19	TRBJ1-1	many	.	TGTGCCAGTGTCAAAACAACGACCCTTCTGAACACTGAAGCTTTCTTT	CASVKTTTLLNTEAFF
TRBV2	TRBJ2-7	.	TRBD1	TGTGCCAGCAGTCGAGAGGGGGCAGTGACACTGTGTGAGCAGTACTTC	CASSREGAVTLCEQYF
TRBV6-1	TRBJ1-2	many	.	TGTGCCAGCAGTGAAGGGGGGAGCTATGGCTACACCTTC	CASSEGGSYGYTF